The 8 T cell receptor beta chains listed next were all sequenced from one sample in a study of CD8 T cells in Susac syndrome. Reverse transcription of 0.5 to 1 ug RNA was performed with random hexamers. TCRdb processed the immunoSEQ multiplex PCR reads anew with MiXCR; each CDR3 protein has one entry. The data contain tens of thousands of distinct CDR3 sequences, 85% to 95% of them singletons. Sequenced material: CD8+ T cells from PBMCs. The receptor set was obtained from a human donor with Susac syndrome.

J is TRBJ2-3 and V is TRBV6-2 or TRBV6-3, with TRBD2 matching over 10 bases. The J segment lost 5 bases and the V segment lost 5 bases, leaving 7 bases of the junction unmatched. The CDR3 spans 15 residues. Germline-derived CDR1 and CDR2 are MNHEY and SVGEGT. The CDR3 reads CASSRTSGEGDTQYF. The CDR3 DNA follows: TGTGCCAGCAGTCGGACTAGCGGAGAGGGAGATACGCAGTATTTT.

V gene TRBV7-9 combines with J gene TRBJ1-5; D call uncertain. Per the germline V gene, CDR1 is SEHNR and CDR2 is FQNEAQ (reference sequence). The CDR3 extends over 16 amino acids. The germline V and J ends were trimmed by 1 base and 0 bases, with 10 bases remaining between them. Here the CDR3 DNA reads TGTGCCAGCAGCTTAGTAGACGGTAGTAGCAATCAGCCCCAGCATTTT. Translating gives CASSLVDGSSNQPQHF.

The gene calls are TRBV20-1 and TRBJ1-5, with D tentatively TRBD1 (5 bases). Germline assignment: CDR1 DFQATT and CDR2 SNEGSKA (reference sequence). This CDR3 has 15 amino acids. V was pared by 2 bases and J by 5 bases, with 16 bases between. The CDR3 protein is CSARTGTDAYQPQHF. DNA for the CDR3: TGCAGTGCTAGAACCGGGACCGACGCTTATCAGCCCCAGCATTTT.

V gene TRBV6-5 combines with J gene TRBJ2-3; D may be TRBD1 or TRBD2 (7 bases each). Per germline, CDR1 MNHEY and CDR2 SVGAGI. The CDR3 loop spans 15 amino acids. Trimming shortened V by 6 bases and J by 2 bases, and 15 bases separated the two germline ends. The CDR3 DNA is TGTGCCAGCAGCCAGGGGGGACTACTCACAGATACGCAGTATTTT. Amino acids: CASSQGGLLTDTQYF.

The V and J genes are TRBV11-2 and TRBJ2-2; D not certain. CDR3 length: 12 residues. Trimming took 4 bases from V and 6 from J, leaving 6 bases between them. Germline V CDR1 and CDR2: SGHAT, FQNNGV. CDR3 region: CASSSMAGELFF. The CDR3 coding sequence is TGTGCCAGCAGCTCGATGGCCGGGGAGCTGTTTTTT.

This CDR3 is CASSLVGEPGAQHF. Here the CDR3 DNA reads TGCGCCAGCAGCTTGGTGGGGGAGCCGGGGGCCCAGCATTTT. The V gene is TRBV5-1, the J gene TRBJ1-5; TRBD1 might be the D (5 bases). Germline loops: CDR1 SGHRS, CDR2 YFSETQ. This CDR3 is 14 amino acids long. The ends were cut back, 0 bases at V and 11 bases at J, with 15 bases in the middle.

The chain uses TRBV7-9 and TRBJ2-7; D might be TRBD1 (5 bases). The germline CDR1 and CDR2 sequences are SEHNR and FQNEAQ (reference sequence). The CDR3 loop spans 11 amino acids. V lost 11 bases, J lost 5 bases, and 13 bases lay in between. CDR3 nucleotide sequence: TGTGCCGTCGGGTGGGGCAACGAGCAGTACTTC. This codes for CAVGWGNEQYF.

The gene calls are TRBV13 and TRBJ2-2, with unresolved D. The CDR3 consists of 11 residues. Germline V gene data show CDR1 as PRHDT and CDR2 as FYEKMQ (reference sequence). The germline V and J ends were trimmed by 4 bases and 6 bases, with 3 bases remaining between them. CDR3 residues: CASSSAGELFF. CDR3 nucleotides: TGTGCCAGCAGCTCCGCCGGGGAGCTGTTTTTT.